Shown below are 18 T cell receptor beta chains from a single sample sequenced in a study of graft-versus-host responses after intestinal transplantation. No cognate antigen is known for these TCRs. Libraries were prepared by immunoSEQ multiplex PCR; TCRdb keeps only in-frame clonotypes and omits some of them. Counted here are around 100,000 clones, approximately 90% occurring once; the ten biggest clones make up 0.2% to 0.25%. This specimen was unstimulated CD4+ T cells sorted from spleen or lymph node cells, taken before transplant. All receptors derive from a human donor who was the organ donor for an intestinal transplant.

The rearrangement uses TRBV7-9 and TRBJ1-4, with D hard to call. V was clipped by 1 base and J by 0 bases, with 12 bases between them. Germline V gene data show CDR1 as SEHNR and CDR2 as FQNEAQ (reference sequence). The CDR3 is 17 residues long. The CDR3 protein is CASSLGLVPATNEKLFF. CDR3 sequence (DNA): TGTGCCAGCAGCTTAGGTCTAGTCCCTGCAACTAATGAAAAACTGTTTTTT. Drawing the rest from reference TRBV7-9 and TRBJ1-4, the complete variable domain is DTGVSQNPRHKITKRGQNVTFRCDPISEHNRLYWYRQTLGQGPEFLTYFQNEAQLEKSRLLSDRFSAERPKGSFSTLEIQRTEQGDSAMYLCASSLGLVPATNEKLFFGSGTQLSVL.

V gene TRBV29-1 combines with J gene TRBJ2-1; D ambiguous. The V gene's germline CDR1 is SQVTM and CDR2 ANQGSEA. The CDR3 runs 13 residues. The V end was cut by 6 bases, the J end by 5 bases, with 14 bases between. CDR3: CSVERVWDNEQFF. CDR3 nucleotide sequence: TGCAGCGTCGAGCGAGTTTGGGACAATGAGCAGTTCTTC.

The CDR3 protein is CASSKEGQVAGELDTQYF. In DNA, the CDR3 is TGTGCCAGCAGCAAAGAAGGTCAGGTCGCGGGCGAGTTGGATACGCAGTATTTT. V usage is TRBV21-1 and J usage is TRBJ2-3; TRBD2 was called by the table and not checked on the DNA. TRBV21-1 is deemed a pseudogene. The CDR3 is 18 amino acids.

The rearrangement joins TRBV6-5 to TRBJ1-2; D gene ambiguous. The V end was cut by 0 bases, the J end by 2 bases, with 7 bases between. The CDR3 is 14 amino acids. Germline assignment: CDR1 MNHEY and CDR2 SVGAGI. CDR3 sequence: CASSYSGGNYGYTF. The CDR3 bases are TGTGCCAGCAGTTACTCGGGCGGAAACTATGGCTACACCTTC.

J is TRBJ1-4 and V is TRBV7-2; the D gene is possibly TRBD1 (5 bases). With 0 bases removed from V and 8 bases from J, the gap between germline ends came to 19 bases. The germline gives CDR1 SGHTA, CDR2 FQGNSA. The CDR3 spans 17 residues. The CDR3 region is CASSLAPVRGSGEKLFF. The DNA of the CDR3 is TGTGCCAGCAGCTTAGCGCCGGTAAGGGGCTCTGGAGAAAAACTGTTTTTT.

The chain uses TRBV7-9 and TRBJ2-5; D gene unclear. With 3 bases removed from V and 4 bases from J, the gap between germline ends came to 15 bases. Germline lookup yields CDR1 SEHNR and CDR2 FQNEAQ (reference sequence). The CDR3 consists of 15 residues. CDR3 nucleotide sequence: TGTGCCAGCAGCTTTTCGGCCCTCAACTCAGAGACCCAGTACTTC. Translating gives CASSFSALNSETQYF.

This chain links TRBV27 with TRBJ2-5; a possible D gene is TRBD1 (6 bases). The CDR3 length is 16 residues. V lost 4 bases to trimming and J lost 2 bases, with 17 bases between them. Germline lookup yields CDR1 MNHEY and CDR2 SMNVEV (reference sequence). Written as DNA, the CDR3 is TGTGCCAGCAGTTCCTTCAGGGGTTGGGGACAAGAGACCCAGTACTTC. Encoded protein: CASSSFRGWGQETQYF.

This clone turned up a few times. The J gene is TRBJ2-3, the V gene TRBV6-4, with 7 bases that match TRBD2. The V gene end was trimmed by 6 bases and the J gene end by 8 bases; junction bases not matched to a gene: 11. The CDR3 consists of 14 residues. CDR1 and CDR2 (germline): MRHNA, SNTAGT. This CDR3 reads CASRPQRDTGTQYF. Here the CDR3 DNA reads TGTGCCAGCAGACCCCAGCGGGATACGGGTACGCAGTATTTT.

The genes are TRBV19 and TRBJ1-1, with TRBD1 as a possible D gene (5 bases). Germline lookup yields CDR1 LNHDA and CDR2 SQIVND (reference sequence). The CDR3 is 13 residues long. Trimming left V 7 bases short and J 4 bases short, with 13 bases between. The CDR3 DNA is TGTGCCAGTACCCAGCAGAGGGGCACTGAAGCTTTCTTT. Amino acids: CASTQQRGTEAFF.

This clone has more than one count but fewer than ten. The rearrangement uses TRBV4-3 and TRBJ2-2; the match to TRBD2 covers 13 bases. The V segment lost 4 bases and the J segment 4 bases; nucleotides outside the gene matches: 3. The CDR3 has 16 amino acids. From germline, CDR1 is LGHNA and CDR2 YSLEER. CDR3 in DNA: TGCGCCAGCAGCCCGGGACTAGCGGGACTCACCGGGGAGCTGTTTTTT. Encoded protein: CASSPGLAGLTGELFF.

CDR3 residues: CASSSFRGNNEQFF. DNA of the CDR3: TGTGCCAGCAGTTCCTTCCGGGGCAACAATGAGCAGTTCTTC. The genes are TRBV28 and TRBJ2-1; D may match TRBD1 or TRBD2 (5 bases each). Germline-derived CDR1 and CDR2 are MDHEN and SYDVKM. This CDR3 is built from 14 residues. The ends were cut back, 4 bases at V and 5 bases at J, with 12 bases in the middle.

This rearrangement joins TRBV20-1 to TRBJ1-1; unclear D gene. This CDR3 comprises 11 residues. V was trimmed by 3 bases and J by 4 bases, leaving 6 bases between them. Germline values: CDR1 DFQATT, CDR2 SNEGSKA (reference sequence). CDR3 bases: TGCAGTGCTAGGCCCCTCACTGAAGCTTTCTTT. Residues: CSARPLTEAFF.

In DNA, the CDR3 is TGTGCCAGCTCCGACGACAGAAGCTCCTACGAGCAGTACTTC. It translates to CASSDDRSSYEQYF. V usage is TRBV18 and J usage is TRBJ2-7, with D possibly TRBD1 on 5 matching bases. CDR1 is KGHSH, CDR2 LQKENI, per germline. Trimming shortened V by 6 bases and J by 0 bases, and 12 bases separated the two germline ends. This CDR3 contains 14 residues.

This chain connects TRBV30 to TRBJ2-5, with 9 bases matching TRBD2. CDR3 length equals 15 residues. In germline, CDR1 is GTSNPN, CDR2 SVGIG (reference sequence). Germline trimming cut 4 bases from V and 4 bases from J; bases unmatched to any gene: 10. The CDR3 loop reads CAWNSAGGPRETQYF. DNA of the CDR3: TGTGCCTGGAACTCGGCGGGAGGGCCTCGAGAGACCCAGTACTTC.

The gene calls are TRBV19 and TRBJ2-7; 9 bases match TRBD1. The V gene's germline CDR1 is LNHDA and CDR2 SQIVND (reference sequence). The length of the CDR3 is 15 residues. The J segment lost 5 bases and the V segment lost 5 bases, leaving 10 bases of the junction unmatched. The CDR3 sequence: CASSAPGQGAHEQYF. The CDR3 region has the DNA TGTGCCAGTAGTGCGCCGGGACAGGGCGCCCACGAGCAGTACTTC.

Comment on this clone: Other DNA sequences in the sample encode the same CDR3. J is TRBJ1-3 and V is TRBV6-1; D perhaps matches TRBD1 (5 bases). The CDR3 is 14 residues long. Per germline, CDR1 MNHNS and CDR2 SASEGT. V dropped 2 bases and J dropped 4 bases, with 9 bases sitting between them. The CDR3, as DNA: TGTGCCAGCAGTGAACAGGGCGGAGGAAACACCATATATTTT. Its protein product is CASSEQGGGNTIYF.

V usage is TRBV7-2 and J usage is TRBJ2-3; unclear D gene. The germline V and J ends were trimmed by 2 bases and 4 bases, with 4 bases remaining between them. Per the germline V gene, CDR1 is SGHTA and CDR2 is FQGNSA. This CDR3 is 12 amino acids long. This CDR3 is CASSLFPDTQYF. Written as DNA, the CDR3 is TGTGCCAGCAGCTTATTCCCAGATACGCAGTATTTT.

Comment on this clone: Distinct nucleotide sequences in the sample also encode this CDR3. The chain carries TRBV5-4 and TRBJ2-3; D is unclear. Germline V gene sequence: CDR1 SGHNT, CDR2 YYREEE (reference sequence). The CDR3 is 12 amino acids. With 4 bases removed from V and 0 bases from J, the gap between germline ends came to 3 bases. The CDR3 loop is CASSLSTDTQYF. The CDR3 DNA is TGTGCCAGCAGCCTTAGCACAGATACGCAGTATTTT.